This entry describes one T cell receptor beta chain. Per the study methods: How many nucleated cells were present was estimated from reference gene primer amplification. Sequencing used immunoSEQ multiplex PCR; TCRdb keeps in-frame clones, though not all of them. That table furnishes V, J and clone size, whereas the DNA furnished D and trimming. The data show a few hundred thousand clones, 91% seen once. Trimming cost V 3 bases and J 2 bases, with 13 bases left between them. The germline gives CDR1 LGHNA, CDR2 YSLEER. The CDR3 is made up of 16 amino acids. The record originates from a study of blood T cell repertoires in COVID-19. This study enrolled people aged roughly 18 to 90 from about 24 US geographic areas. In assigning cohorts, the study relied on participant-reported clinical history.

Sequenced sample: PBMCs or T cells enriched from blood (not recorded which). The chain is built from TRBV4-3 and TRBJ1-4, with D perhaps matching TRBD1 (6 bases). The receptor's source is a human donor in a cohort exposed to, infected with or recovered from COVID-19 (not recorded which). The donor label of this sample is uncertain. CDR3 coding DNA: TGCGCCAGCAGCCAGGGGCTGGGGGCCACTAATGAAAAACTGTTTTTT. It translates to CASSQGLGATNEKLFF.